This T cell receptor (beta chain) was found in a study of identical twins. TCRdb re-called the 5' RACE reads with MiXCR, one entry per CDR3 protein. Among some 190,000 distinct CDR3 sequences listed, 15% to 20% were seen once. CDR1 is LNHNV, CDR2 YYDKDF, per germline (reference sequence). The CDR3 totals 14 residues. V dropped 1 base and J dropped 7; count of bases not matched to a gene: 4. This clonotype was seen a handful of times. These data also featured in a second study, about T cells expressing NK-cell markers. Per that study: 1.0-7.0% of CD8+ T cells in several donors belonged to dominant NKG2C+ clonotypes. HCMV specificity of the expanded NKG2C+ T cell clones was not established.

Sequences were obtained from CD8+ T cells sorted from blood. The chain combines TRBV15 with TRBJ2-1; 7 nucleotides agree with TRBD1. The clonotype was recovered from a woman aged 18-30 years in good health. CDR3 region: CATSRAPTGNEQFF. CDR3 sequence (DNA): TGTGCCACCAGCAGAGCCCCGACAGGGAATGAGCAGTTCTTC.